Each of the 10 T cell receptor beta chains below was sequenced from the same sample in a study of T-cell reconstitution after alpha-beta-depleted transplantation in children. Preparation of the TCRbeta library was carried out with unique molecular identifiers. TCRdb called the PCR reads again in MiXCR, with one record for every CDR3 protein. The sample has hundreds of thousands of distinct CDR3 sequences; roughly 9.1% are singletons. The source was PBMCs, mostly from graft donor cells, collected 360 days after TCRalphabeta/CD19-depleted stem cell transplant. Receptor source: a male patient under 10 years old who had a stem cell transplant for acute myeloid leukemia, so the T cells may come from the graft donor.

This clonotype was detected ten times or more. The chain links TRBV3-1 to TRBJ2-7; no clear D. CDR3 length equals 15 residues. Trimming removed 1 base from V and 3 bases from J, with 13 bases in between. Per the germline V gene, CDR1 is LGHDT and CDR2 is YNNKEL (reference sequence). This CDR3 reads CASSQGWGNDYEQYV. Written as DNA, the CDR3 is TGTGCCAGCAGCCAAGGGTGGGGTAACGACTACGAGCAGTACGTC.

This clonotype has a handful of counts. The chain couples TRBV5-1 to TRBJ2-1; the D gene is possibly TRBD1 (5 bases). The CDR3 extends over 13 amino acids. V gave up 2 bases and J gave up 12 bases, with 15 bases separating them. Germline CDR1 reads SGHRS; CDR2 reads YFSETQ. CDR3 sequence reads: CASSFREMGVQFF. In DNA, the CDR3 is TGCGCCAGCAGCTTCAGGGAAATGGGTGTGCAGTTCTTC.

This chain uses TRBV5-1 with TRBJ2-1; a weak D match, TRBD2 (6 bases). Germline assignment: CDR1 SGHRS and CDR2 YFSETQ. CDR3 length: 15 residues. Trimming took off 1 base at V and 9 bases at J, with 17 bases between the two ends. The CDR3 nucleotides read TGCGCCAGCAGCTTGTTCCCATCGGGGGAGAGTGAGCAGTTCTTC. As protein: CASSLFPSGESEQFF.

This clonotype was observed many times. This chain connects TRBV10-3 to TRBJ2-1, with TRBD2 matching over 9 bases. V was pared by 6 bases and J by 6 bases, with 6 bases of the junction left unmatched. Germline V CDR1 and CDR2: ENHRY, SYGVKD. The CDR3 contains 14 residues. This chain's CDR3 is CAIRSPSGVNEQFF. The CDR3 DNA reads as TGTGCCATCAGGTCTCCTAGCGGGGTCAATGAGCAGTTCTTC.

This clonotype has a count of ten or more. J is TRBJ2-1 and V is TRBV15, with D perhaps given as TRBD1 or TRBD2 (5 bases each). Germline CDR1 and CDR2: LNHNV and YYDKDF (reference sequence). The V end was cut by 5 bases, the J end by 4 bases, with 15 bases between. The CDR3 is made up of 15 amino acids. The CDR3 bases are TGTGCCACCAGCTCGGCCGGGACCCTATACAATGAGCAGTTCTTC. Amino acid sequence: CATSSAGTLYNEQFF.

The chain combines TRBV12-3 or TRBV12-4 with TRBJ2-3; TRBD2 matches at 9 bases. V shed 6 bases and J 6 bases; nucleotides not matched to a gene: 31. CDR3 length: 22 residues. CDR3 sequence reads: CASSPGRGGTRTTVPLKDTQYF. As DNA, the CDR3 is TGTGCCAGCAGCCCGGGGCGGGGGGGCACGCGCACTACCGTTCCATTAAAGGATACGCAGTATTTT.

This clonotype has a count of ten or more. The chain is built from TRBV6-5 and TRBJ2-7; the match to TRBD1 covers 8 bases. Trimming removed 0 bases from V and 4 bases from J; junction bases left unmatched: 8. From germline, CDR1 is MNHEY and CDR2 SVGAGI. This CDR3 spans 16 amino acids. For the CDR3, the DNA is TGTGCCAGCAGTTACTCCCATCGGACAGGGAGTTACGAGCAGTACTTC. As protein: CASSYSHRTGSYEQYF.

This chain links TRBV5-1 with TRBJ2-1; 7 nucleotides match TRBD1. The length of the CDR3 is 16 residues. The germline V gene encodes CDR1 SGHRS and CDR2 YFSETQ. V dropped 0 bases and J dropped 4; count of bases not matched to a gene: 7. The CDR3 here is CASSLAKGQVYNEQFF. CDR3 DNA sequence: TGCGCCAGCAGCTTGGCCAAAGGACAGGTATACAATGAGCAGTTCTTC.

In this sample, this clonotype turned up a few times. The CDR3 sequence is CASSESEAGNTIYF. The CDR3 bases are TGTGCCAGCAGTGAGTCCGAGGCCGGAAACACCATATATTTT. This chain joins TRBV2 and TRBJ1-3, with D uncertain. This CDR3 comprises 14 residues. Trimming stripped 3 bases from V and 4 bases from J, with 10 bases between. Germline lookup yields CDR1 SNHLY and CDR2 FYNNEI.

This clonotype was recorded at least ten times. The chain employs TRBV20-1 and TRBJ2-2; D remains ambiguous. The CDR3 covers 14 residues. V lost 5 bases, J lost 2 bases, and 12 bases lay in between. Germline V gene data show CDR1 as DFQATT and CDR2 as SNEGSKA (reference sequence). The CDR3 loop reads CSAWARTNTGELFF. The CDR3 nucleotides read TGCAGTGCTTGGGCTAGGACCAACACCGGGGAGCTGTTTTTT.